The present entry profiles one T cell receptor (beta chain) with its context. What it recognizes is unknown. This entry comes from a study of cytomegalovirus exposure and HLA in healthy donors. Study-level points and caveats: It was only CMV serostatus that was available as immune exposure information.

Each donor was healthy, and each was a bone marrow donor. The PCR ran on 60 Vbeta and 13 Jbeta primers. Measured with immunoSEQ multiplex PCR; TCRdb has only the in-frame clones, and not every one. The sample has about 190,000 clones; approximately 79% are singletons. The germline V and J ends were trimmed by 3 bases and 0 bases, with 8 bases remaining between them. The CDR3 sequence is 14 residues long. Germline CDR1 and CDR2: KGHSH and LQKENI. Sequenced: PBMCs. The V call is TRBV18, the J call TRBJ1-1; D not resolved. This receptor was identified in a woman in her late teens or twenties in good health and CMV-seronegative. This chain's CDR3 is CASSPIYVNTEAFF. In DNA, the CDR3 is TGTGCCAGCTCACCTATCTATGTGAACACTGAAGCTTTCTTT.